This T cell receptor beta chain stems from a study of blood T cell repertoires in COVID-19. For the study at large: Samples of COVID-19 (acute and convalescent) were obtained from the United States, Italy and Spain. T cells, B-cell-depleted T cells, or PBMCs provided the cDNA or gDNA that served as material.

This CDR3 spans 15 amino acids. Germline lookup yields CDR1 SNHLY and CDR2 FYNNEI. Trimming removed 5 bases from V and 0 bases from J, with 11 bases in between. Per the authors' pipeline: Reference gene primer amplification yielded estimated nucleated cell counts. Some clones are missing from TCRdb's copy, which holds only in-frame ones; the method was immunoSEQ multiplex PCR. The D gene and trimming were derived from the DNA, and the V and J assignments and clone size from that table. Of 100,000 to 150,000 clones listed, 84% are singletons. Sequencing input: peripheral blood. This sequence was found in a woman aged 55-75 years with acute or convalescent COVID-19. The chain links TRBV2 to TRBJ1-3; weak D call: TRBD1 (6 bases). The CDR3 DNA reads TGTGCCAGCAGTATTACAGGGAGCTCTGGAAACACCATATATTTT. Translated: CASSITGSSGNTIYF.